Each of the 29 T cell receptor beta chains below was sequenced from the same sample in a study of blood T cell repertoires in COVID-19. The assay was immunoSEQ multiplex PCR, and TCRdb's table has in-frame clones only and misses some. The data hold around 400,000 clones, with roughly 92% observed a single time. The sample consisted of PBMCs or T cells enriched from blood (not recorded which). These receptors were collected from a woman aged 40 to 50 who had been exposed to COVID-19.

The chain joins TRBV2 to TRBJ2-1, with TRBD1 identical over 9 bases. Germline V CDR1 and CDR2: SNHLY, FYNNEI. V lost 2 bases and J lost 8; bases outside the gene matches: 7. The CDR3 covers 15 residues. The CDR3 sequence: CASSEPRDREYEQFF. CDR3 nucleotide sequence: TGTGCCAGCAGTGAACCTAGGGACAGGGAATATGAGCAGTTCTTC.

The chain has TRBV2 and TRBJ1-3; 7 bases are a match to TRBD1. This CDR3 spans 15 amino acids. Germline V gene sequence: CDR1 SNHLY, CDR2 FYNNEI. V lost 6 bases and J lost 0; bases outside the gene matches: 5. The CDR3 sequence is CASRNRGGSGNTIYF. The CDR3, as DNA: TGTGCCAGCAGGAACAGGGGAGGCTCTGGAAACACCATATATTTT. The full variable domain, in which reference TRBV2 and TRBJ1-3 provide the parts outside the CDR3, is EPEVTQTPSHQVTQMGQEVILRCVPISNHLYFYWYRQILGQKVEFLVSFYNNEISEKSEIFDDQFSVERPDGSNFTLKIRSTKLEDSAMYFCASRNRGGSGNTIYFGEGSWLTVV.

J is TRBJ1-5 and V is TRBV6-1, with D tentatively TRBD1 (5 bases). The germline V gene encodes CDR1 MNHNS and CDR2 SASEGT. CDR3 length equals 16 residues. V was clipped by 2 bases and J by 0 bases, with 11 bases between them. CDR3 sequence reads: CASSEPTEYSNQPQHF. The CDR3 DNA is TGTGCCAGCAGTGAACCGACAGAGTATAGCAATCAGCCCCAGCATTTT.

J is TRBJ2-4 and V is TRBV7-2; 9 bases agree with TRBD1. The CDR3 is 15 amino acids. V shed 5 bases and J 8 bases; nucleotides not matched to a gene: 10. The germline gives CDR1 SGHTA, CDR2 FQGNSA. CDR3 in amino acids: CASSTYRDRAHIQYF. In DNA, the CDR3 is TGTGCCAGCAGCACTTACCGGGACAGGGCTCACATTCAGTACTTC.

This clone was picked up one time. Within the sample, other DNA sequences also encode this same CDR3. The chain employs TRBV19 and TRBJ1-1, with D uncertain. Trimming shortened V by 6 bases and J by 5 bases, and 10 bases separated the two germline ends. Per the germline V gene, CDR1 is LNHDA and CDR2 is SQIVND (reference sequence). CDR3 length equals 12 residues. CDR3 loop: CASSPGRTEAFF. DNA of the CDR3: TGTGCCAGTAGCCCAGGTCGGACTGAAGCTTTCTTT.

This clone was recorded a few times. The chain employs TRBV20-1 and TRBJ2-6; D may be TRBD1 (5 bases). The V gene's germline CDR1 is DFQATT and CDR2 SNEGSKA (reference sequence). The CDR3 loop spans 15 amino acids. Trimming shortened V by 3 bases and J by 1 base, and 10 bases separated the two germline ends. The CDR3 DNA reads TGCAGTGCTAGTAATCAGGGTTCTGGGGCCAACGTCCTGACTTTC. Translation gives CSASNQGSGANVLTF.

CDR3 DNA: TGTGCCAGCAGCCGAGCCGCGGGGGAGCTGTTTTTT. Amino acid sequence: CASSRAAGELFF. The genes are TRBV6-2 or TRBV6-3 and TRBJ2-2; no clear D. Germline lookup yields CDR1 MNHEY and CDR2 SVGEGT. CDR3 length: 12 amino acids. V was clipped by 6 bases and J by 8 bases, with 10 bases between them.

This clone has only a few counts. The chain uses TRBV27 and TRBJ1-1; weak D call: TRBD1 (6 bases). Germline V gives CDR1 MNHEY, CDR2 SMNVEV (reference sequence). V dropped 6 bases and J dropped 3 bases, with 14 bases sitting between them. CDR3 size: 14 residues. CDR3 amino acids: CASSNLDRYTEAFF. The DNA for the CDR3 is TGTGCCAGCAGCAATTTGGACAGATACACTGAAGCTTTCTTT.

This clone showed up just a few times. The V gene is TRBV4-3, the J gene TRBJ2-2, with 11 nucleotides matching TRBD1. Germline V gene sequence: CDR1 LGHNA, CDR2 YSLEER. The CDR3 has 16 amino acids. With V trimmed by 4 bases and J by 6 bases, 7 bases remained unmatched. This CDR3 is CASSLTRDRGSGELFF. The CDR3, as DNA: TGCGCCAGCAGCCTTACTCGGGACAGGGGGTCCGGGGAGCTGTTTTTT.

This clone was detected once. This chain uses TRBV20-1 with TRBJ2-7, with D maybe TRBD2 (6 bases). Trimming shortened V by 3 bases and J by 0 bases, and 12 bases separated the two germline ends. This CDR3 contains 14 residues. Germline V lookup: CDR1 DFQATT, CDR2 SNEGSKA (reference sequence). CDR3 nucleotide sequence: TGCAGTGCTAGTTCATGGGGGGTCTCCTACGAGCAGTACTTC. It codes for CSASSWGVSYEQYF.

This clone appeared a single time. The gene calls are TRBV2 and TRBJ2-3, with a tentative D call TRBD2 (5 bases). The germline gives CDR1 SNHLY, CDR2 FYNNEI. This CDR3 has 13 residues. Trimming removed 6 bases at V and 2 bases at J, with 9 bases between. The CDR3 region is CASSKDFTDTQYF. CDR3 nucleotides: TGTGCCAGCAGCAAGGACTTCACAGATACGCAGTATTTT. The whole variable domain, remainder taken from reference TRBV2 and TRBJ2-3, is EPEVTQTPSHQVTQMGQEVILRCVPISNHLYFYWYRQILGQKVEFLVSFYNNEISEKSEIFDDQFSVERPDGSNFTLKIRSTKLEDSAMYFCASSKDFTDTQYFGPGTRLTVL.

This chain uses TRBV5-6 with TRBJ1-1; D is possibly TRBD1 (5 bases). Per germline, CDR1 SGHDT and CDR2 YYEEEE. Trimming shortened V by 0 bases and J by 10 bases, and 19 bases separated the two germline ends. The CDR3 loop spans 15 amino acids. CDR3 nucleotide sequence: TGTGCCAGCAGCTTGGCCTCTGGGGGGACTTTAGTAGCTTTCTTT. Its translation is CASSLASGGTLVAFF.

V usage is TRBV27 and J usage is TRBJ1-5; D call uncertain. CDR1 is MNHEY, CDR2 SMNVEV, per germline (reference sequence). Trimming cost V 4 bases and J 3 bases, with 7 bases left between them. The CDR3 totals 13 residues. Here the CDR3 reads CASSWEYNQPQHF. DNA of the CDR3: TGTGCCAGCAGTTGGGAGTACAATCAGCCCCAGCATTTT.

The V gene is TRBV9, the J gene TRBJ2-5; possible D gene TRBD1, 5 bases. The V end was cut by 3 bases, the J end by 5 bases, with 17 bases between. There are 15 residues in the CDR3. Germline V lookup: CDR1 SGDLS, CDR2 YYNGEE. CDR3 in amino acids: CASSGLGAKGETQYF. The CDR3 DNA reads as TGTGCCAGCAGCGGCCTAGGGGCGAAGGGGGAGACCCAGTACTTC. The whole variable domain, filled in from reference TRBV9 and TRBJ2-5, reads DSGVTQTPKHLITATGQRVTLRCSPRSGDLSVYWYQQSLDQGLQFLIQYYNGEERAKGNILERFSAQQFPDLHSELNLSSLELGDSALYFCASSGLGAKGETQYFGPGTRLLVL.

The J gene is TRBJ1-1, the V gene TRBV12-5; 8 bases agree with TRBD1. Germline CDR1 is LGHNT and CDR2 is FRNRAP. The J segment lost 6 bases and the V segment lost 6 bases, leaving 9 bases of the junction unmatched. The CDR3 contains 14 residues. The CDR3 reads CASGPGQGPPEAFF. The DNA of the CDR3 is TGTGCTAGTGGCCCCGGACAGGGCCCCCCTGAAGCTTTCTTT.

The chain combines TRBV11-2 with TRBJ2-7; 8 bases map to TRBD2. The trim removed 5 bases at V and 5 bases at J, leaving 14 bases unmatched. The CDR3 loop spans 16 amino acids. Looked up from germline, CDR1 is SGHAT and CDR2 is FQNNGV. CDR3 DNA: TGTGCCAGCAGCAGCCGCAAGGTCCCGCGGGGGGACGAGCAGTACTTC. Amino acid sequence: CASSSRKVPRGDEQYF.

The rearrangement links TRBV3-1 (or the pseudogene TRBV3-2) to TRBJ1-6; perhaps TRBD1 as D (5 bases). Germline V gene lookup returns CDR1 LGHDT and CDR2 YNNKEL (reference sequence). This CDR3 contains 13 residues. V lost 1 base, J lost 8 bases, and 6 bases lay in between. CDR3 sequence (DNA): TGTGCCAGCAGCCAAGGCAGGGATTCACCCCTCCACTTT. Amino acid sequence: CASSQGRDSPLHF.

The rearrangement links TRBV18 to TRBJ1-2; 7 bases agree with TRBD1. CDR3 size: 14 residues. CDR1 and CDR2 from the germline V gene are KGHSH and LQKENI. Trimming took 3 bases from V and 6 from J; bases not matched to a gene: 7. The CDR3 region is CASSPDRSFNGYTF. In nucleotides, the CDR3 is TGTGCCAGCTCACCGGACAGGTCATTTAATGGCTACACCTTC. The variable domain in full, with the rest retrieved from reference TRBV18 and TRBJ1-2, is NAGVMQNPRHLVRRRGQEARLRCSPMKGHSHVYWYRQLPEEGLKFMVYLQKENIIDESGMPKERFSAEFPKEGPSILRIQQVVRGDSAAYFCASSPDRSFNGYTFGSGTRLTVV.

The J gene is TRBJ2-1, the V gene TRBV4-1; weak D call: TRBD2 (6 bases). The CDR3 consists of 16 residues. Germline values: CDR1 MGHRA, CDR2 YSYEKL. V was shortened by 4 bases and J by 1 base, with 14 bases between the two germline ends. This CDR3 is CASSPTGERSYNEQFF. The CDR3 nucleotides read TGCGCCAGCAGCCCGACGGGGGAGAGGTCCTACAATGAGCAGTTCTTC.

The chain has TRBV7-9 and TRBJ1-3; D remains ambiguous. The germline CDR1 and CDR2 sequences are SEHNR and FQNEAQ (reference sequence). The V and J ends lost 2 bases and 0 bases respectively, with 8 bases between them. The CDR3 spans 15 residues. CDR3 region: CASSLSAVSGNTIYF. CDR3 nucleotides: TGTGCCAGCAGCTTATCGGCGGTCTCTGGAAACACCATATATTTT.

On this clone itself: A read error may account for a junction end that differs from germline. The chain uses TRBV5-6 and TRBJ1-2, with 9 bases matching TRBD1. Germline loops: CDR1 SGHDT, CDR2 YYEEEE. The CDR3 extends over 13 amino acids. CDR3 region: CASSLDRGTSPSF. The CDR3 coding sequence is TGTGCCAGCAGCTTAGACAGGGGGACATCCCCATCCTTC.

The chain couples TRBV2 to TRBJ2-1; 8 bases map to TRBD2. The J segment lost 8 bases and the V segment lost 7 bases, leaving 10 bases of the junction unmatched. This CDR3 is 14 amino acids long. Per germline, CDR1 SNHLY and CDR2 FYNNEI. The DNA for the CDR3 is TGTGCCAGCAAAACCGGGACTAGAGGCGATGAGCAGTTCTTC. It codes for CASKTGTRGDEQFF.

This clone was recorded only once. V usage is TRBV30 and J usage is TRBJ2-1; 10 bases line up with TRBD2. The V segment lost 2 bases and the J segment 12 bases; nucleotides outside the gene matches: 7. Germline V CDR1 and CDR2: GTSNPN, SVGIG (reference sequence). This CDR3 comprises 13 residues. The CDR3 coding sequence is TGTGCCTGGAGTTCTAGCGGGGGTGCGGTGCAGTTCTTC. Its protein is CAWSSSGGAVQFF.

This chain uses TRBV4-1 with TRBJ1-1, with D perhaps matching TRBD1 (6 bases). Trimming took 1 base from V and 5 from J, leaving 17 bases between them. The germline CDR1 and CDR2 sequences are MGHRA and YSYEKL. This CDR3 has 16 amino acids. The CDR3 DNA reads TGCGCCAGCAGCCAAGCGGGGGGGGCCCTTAATACTGAAGCTTTCTTT. Its translation: CASSQAGGALNTEAFF.

The V and J genes are TRBV19 and TRBJ2-6; D is unclear. Germline CDR1 LNHDA, CDR2 SQIVND (reference sequence). This CDR3 spans 15 amino acids. Between the trimmed V and J ends, which lost 3 bases and 1 base, there was a span of 7 bases. CDR3 sequence reads: CASSILVSGANVLTF. The CDR3 DNA follows: TGTGCCAGTAGTATCTTAGTATCTGGGGCCAACGTCCTGACTTTC.

V is TRBV6-1 and J is TRBJ1-1, with D uncertain. CDR3 length: 17 residues. Trimming removed 2 bases from V and 4 bases from J, with 20 bases in between. Germline values: CDR1 MNHNS, CDR2 SASEGT. The CDR3 sequence: CASSESSISRSFTEAFF. CDR3 in DNA: TGTGCCAGCAGTGAATCGTCCATCTCCCGTAGCTTCACTGAAGCTTTCTTT.

The chain couples TRBV7-8 to TRBJ1-2; D not resolved. Trimming removed 1 base at V and 8 bases at J, with 14 bases between. Germline-derived CDR1 and CDR2 are SGHVS and FQNEAQ. This CDR3 has 14 residues. In nucleotides, the CDR3 is TGTGCCAGCAGCTTAGAATTGACGGTCGGGGGCTACACCTTC. As protein: CASSLELTVGGYTF.

J is TRBJ1-4 and V is TRBV5-1; 8 positions match TRBD1. Germline loops: CDR1 SGHRS, CDR2 YFSETQ. CDR3 length: 16 residues. J gave up 8 bases and V 0 bases, and 9 bases lay outside the gene matches. The CDR3 region is CASSLARTGRGEKLFF. In DNA, the CDR3 is TGCGCCAGCAGCTTGGCCCGGACAGGGCGGGGGGAAAAACTGTTTTTT.

This chain links TRBV5-1 with TRBJ2-5, with D tentatively TRBD1 (5 bases). The germline CDR1 and CDR2 sequences are SGHRS and YFSETQ. The CDR3 sequence is 14 residues long. Trimming took 1 base from V and 5 from J, leaving 12 bases between them. In nucleotides, the CDR3 is TGCGCCAGCAGCTTGTACCAGGGTTTGGAGACCCAGTACTTC. Residues: CASSLYQGLETQYF.